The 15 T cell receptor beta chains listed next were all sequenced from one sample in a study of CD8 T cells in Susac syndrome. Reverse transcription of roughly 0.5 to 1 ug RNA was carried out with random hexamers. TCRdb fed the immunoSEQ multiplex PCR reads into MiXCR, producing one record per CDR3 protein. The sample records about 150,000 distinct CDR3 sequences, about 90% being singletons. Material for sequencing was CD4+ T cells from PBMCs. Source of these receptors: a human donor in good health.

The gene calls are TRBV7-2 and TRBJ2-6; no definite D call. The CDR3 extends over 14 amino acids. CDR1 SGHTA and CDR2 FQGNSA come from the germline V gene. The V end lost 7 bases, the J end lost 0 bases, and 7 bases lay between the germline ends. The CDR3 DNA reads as TGTGCCAGCAAGGATTCCTCTGGGGCCAACGTCCTGACTTTC. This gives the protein CASKDSSGANVLTF.

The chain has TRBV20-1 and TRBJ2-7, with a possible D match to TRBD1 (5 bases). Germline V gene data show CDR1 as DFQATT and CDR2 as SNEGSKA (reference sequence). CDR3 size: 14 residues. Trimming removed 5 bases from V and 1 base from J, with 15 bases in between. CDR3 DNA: TGCAGTGCTTTCCCCGGACACGTGTCCTACGAGCAGTACTTC. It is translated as CSAFPGHVSYEQYF.

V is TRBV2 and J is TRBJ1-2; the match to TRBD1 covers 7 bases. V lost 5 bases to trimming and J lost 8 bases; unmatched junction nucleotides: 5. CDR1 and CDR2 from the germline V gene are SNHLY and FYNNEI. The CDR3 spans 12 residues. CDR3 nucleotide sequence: TGTGCCAGCAGTCCTGGGACAGCCGGCTACACCTTC. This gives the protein CASSPGTAGYTF.

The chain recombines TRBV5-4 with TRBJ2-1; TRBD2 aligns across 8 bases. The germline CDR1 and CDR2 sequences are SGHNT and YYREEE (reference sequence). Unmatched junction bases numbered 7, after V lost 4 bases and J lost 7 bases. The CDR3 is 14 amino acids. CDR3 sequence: CASSTGAGGNEQFF. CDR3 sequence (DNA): TGTGCCAGCAGCACCGGCGCGGGAGGTAATGAGCAGTTCTTC. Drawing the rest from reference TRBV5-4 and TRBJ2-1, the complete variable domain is ETGVTQSPTHLIKTRGQQVTLRCSSQSGHNTVSWYQQALGQGPQFIFQYYREEENGRGNFPPRFSGLQFPNYSSELNVNALELDDSALYLCASSTGAGGNEQFFGPGTRLTVL.

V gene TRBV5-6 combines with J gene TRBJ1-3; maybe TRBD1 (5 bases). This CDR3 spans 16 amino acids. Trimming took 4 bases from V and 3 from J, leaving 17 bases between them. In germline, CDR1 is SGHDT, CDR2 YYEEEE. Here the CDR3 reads CASSPVGGTGGNTIYF. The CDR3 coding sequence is TGTGCCAGCAGCCCGGTCGGGGGAACGGGTGGAAACACCATATATTTT.

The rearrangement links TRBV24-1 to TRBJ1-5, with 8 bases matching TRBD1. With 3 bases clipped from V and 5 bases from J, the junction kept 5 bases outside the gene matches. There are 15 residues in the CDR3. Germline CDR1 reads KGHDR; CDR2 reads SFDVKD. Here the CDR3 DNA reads TGTGCCACCAGTGATCCCGGACAGGGAGATCAGCCCCAGCATTTT. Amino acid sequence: CATSDPGQGDQPQHF.

The CDR3 DNA reads as TGTGCCAGCAGCCAAGCGCGGGGGCCCCTCACCGGGGAGCTGTTTTTT. Amino acid sequence: CASSQARGPLTGELFF. The chain has TRBV3-1 and TRBJ2-2; the D gene is possibly TRBD2 (7 bases). Germline V gene sequence: CDR1 LGHDT, CDR2 YNNKEL (reference sequence). V was clipped by 1 base and J by 4 bases, with 13 bases between them. The CDR3 totals 16 residues.

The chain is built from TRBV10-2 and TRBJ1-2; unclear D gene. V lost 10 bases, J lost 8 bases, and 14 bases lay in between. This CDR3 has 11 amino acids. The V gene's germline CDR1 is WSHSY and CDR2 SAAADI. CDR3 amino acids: CATAFGAGYTF. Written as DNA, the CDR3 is TGCGCCACCGCGTTCGGTGCGGGCTACACCTTC.

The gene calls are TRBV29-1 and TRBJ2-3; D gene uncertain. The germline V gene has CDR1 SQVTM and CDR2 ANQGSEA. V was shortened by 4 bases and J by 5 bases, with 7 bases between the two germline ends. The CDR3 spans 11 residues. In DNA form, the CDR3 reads TGCAGCGTTGGCGTGAGAGATACGCAGTATTTT. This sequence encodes CSVGVRDTQYF.

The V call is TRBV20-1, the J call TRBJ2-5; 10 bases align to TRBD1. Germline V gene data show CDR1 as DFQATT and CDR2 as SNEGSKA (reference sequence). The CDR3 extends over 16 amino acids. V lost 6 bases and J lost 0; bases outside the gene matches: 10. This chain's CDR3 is CSAEKPGQGNQETQYF. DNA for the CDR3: TGCAGTGCCGAAAAACCGGGACAGGGGAACCAAGAGACCCAGTACTTC.

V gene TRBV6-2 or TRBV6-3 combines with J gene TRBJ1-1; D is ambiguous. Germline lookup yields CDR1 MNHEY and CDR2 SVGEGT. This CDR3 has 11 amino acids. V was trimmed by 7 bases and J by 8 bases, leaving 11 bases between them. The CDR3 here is CASTQSREAFF. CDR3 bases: TGTGCCAGCACCCAGAGCAGGGAAGCTTTCTTT.

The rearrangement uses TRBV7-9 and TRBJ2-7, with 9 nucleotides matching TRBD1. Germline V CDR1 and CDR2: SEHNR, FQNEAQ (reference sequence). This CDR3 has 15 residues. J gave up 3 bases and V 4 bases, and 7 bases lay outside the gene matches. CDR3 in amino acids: CASSSVGQGRYEQYF. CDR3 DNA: TGTGCCAGCAGCTCCGTGGGACAGGGACGCTACGAGCAGTACTTC. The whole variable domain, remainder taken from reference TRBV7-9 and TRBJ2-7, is DTGVSQNPRHKITKRGQNVTFRCDPISEHNRLYWYRQTLGQGPEFLTYFQNEAQLEKSRLLSDRFSAERPKGSFSTLEIQRTEQGDSAMYLCASSSVGQGRYEQYFGPGTRLTVT.

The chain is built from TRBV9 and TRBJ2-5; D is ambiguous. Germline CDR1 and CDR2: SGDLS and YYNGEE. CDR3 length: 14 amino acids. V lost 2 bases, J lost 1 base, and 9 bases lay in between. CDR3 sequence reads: CASSVAVSQETQYF. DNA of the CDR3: TGTGCCAGCAGCGTGGCGGTCTCCCAAGAGACCCAGTACTTC. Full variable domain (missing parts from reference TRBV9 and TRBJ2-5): DSGVTQTPKHLITATGQRVTLRCSPRSGDLSVYWYQQSLDQGLQFLIQYYNGEERAKGNILERFSAQQFPDLHSELNLSSLELGDSALYFCASSVAVSQETQYFGPGTRLLVL.

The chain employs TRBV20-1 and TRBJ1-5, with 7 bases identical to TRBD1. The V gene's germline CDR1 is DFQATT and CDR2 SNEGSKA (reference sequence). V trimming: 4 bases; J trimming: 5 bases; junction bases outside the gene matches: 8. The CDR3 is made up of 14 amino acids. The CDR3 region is CSAIGSTGDQPQHF. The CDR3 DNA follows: TGCAGTGCTATAGGTTCCACAGGGGATCAGCCCCAGCATTTT.

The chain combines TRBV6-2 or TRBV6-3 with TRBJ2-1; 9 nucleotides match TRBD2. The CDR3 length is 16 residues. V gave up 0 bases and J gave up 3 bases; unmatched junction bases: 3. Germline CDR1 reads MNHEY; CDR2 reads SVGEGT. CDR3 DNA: TGTGCCAGCAGTTACTCGGGTAGCGGGGGCTACAATGAGCAGTTCTTC. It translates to CASSYSGSGGYNEQFF.